Each of the 25 T cell receptor beta chains below was sequenced from the same sample in a study of control samples from healthy donors and cancer patients. Generated by immunoSEQ multiplex PCR, the TCRdb table keeps only in-frame clones and is missing some. The profile shows under 140,000 clones, roughly 90% of them singletons. The sequencing sample was made of PBMCs. Source of these receptors: a woman aged 55-69 years with lung cancer.

CDR3 nucleotide sequence: TGTGCCAGCAGCCAAACTAGCGGGGGGTCTCTGGGCACAGATACGCAGTATTTT. Protein sequence: CASSQTSGGSLGTDTQYF. The chain combines TRBV3-1 (or the pseudogene TRBV3-2) with TRBJ2-3, with TRBD2 matching 12 bases. CDR3 size: 18 residues. The V and J ends lost 2 bases and 1 base, in that order; junction bases with no gene match: 7. Germline V gene sequence: CDR1 LGHDT, CDR2 YNNKEL (reference sequence).

This clone was counted a few times. The CDR3 loop reads CASSPSAGLEGNQPQHF. The CDR3 bases are TGTGCCAGCAGCCCCTCTGCAGGGCTCGAGGGCAATCAGCCCCAGCATTTT. The chain has TRBV7-9 and TRBJ1-5; D possibly corresponds to TRBD1 (5 bases). CDR1 and CDR2 (germline): SEHNR, FQNEAQ (reference sequence). There are 17 residues in the CDR3. V dropped 5 bases and J dropped 2 bases, with 19 bases sitting between them.

This sequence joins TRBV5-4 and TRBJ1-4, with 9 bases fitting TRBD1. Trimming at V came to 3 bases and at J to 6 bases, leaving 9 bases not matched to a gene. The CDR3 has 16 amino acids. CDR1 is SGHNT and CDR2 is YYREEE in the germline V gene (reference sequence). CDR3 loop: CASSSIQTGGDEKLFF. The CDR3 region has the DNA TGTGCCAGCAGCTCGATCCAGACAGGGGGAGATGAAAAACTGTTTTTT.

The chain combines TRBV6-5 with TRBJ2-2; 12 bases line up with TRBD1. The trim removed 7 bases at V and 4 bases at J, leaving 4 bases unmatched. The CDR3 totals 15 residues. Germline CDR1 MNHEY, CDR2 SVGAGI. CDR3 protein: CASKGQGATTGELFF. The CDR3 DNA sequence: TGTGCCAGCAAGGGACAGGGGGCGACCACCGGGGAGCTGTTTTTT.

This rearrangement joins TRBV27 to TRBJ1-5; 9 nucleotides match TRBD1. This CDR3 is 15 amino acids long. Per the germline V gene, CDR1 is MNHEY and CDR2 is SMNVEV (reference sequence). Losses at the gene ends were 6 bases for V and 5 bases for J; bases not matched to a gene: 8. In DNA form, the CDR3 reads TGTGCCAGCAGCCCGGGACAGGGTGTTTATCAGCCCCAGCATTTT. Protein: CASSPGQGVYQPQHF.

The chain carries TRBV11-2 and TRBJ1-1; 12 bases are shared with TRBD1. The CDR3 contains 15 residues. Germline V lookup: CDR1 SGHAT, CDR2 FQNNGV. Unmatched junction bases numbered 8, after V lost 4 bases and J lost 8 bases. CDR3 loop: CASSSPGQGAKEAFF. The CDR3 DNA reads as TGTGCCAGCAGCTCGCCGGGACAGGGGGCTAAGGAAGCTTTCTTT.

The chain couples TRBV14 to TRBJ1-2; the match to TRBD1 covers 11 bases. In germline, CDR1 is SGHDN, CDR2 FVKESK. The CDR3 is 15 residues long. With 4 bases clipped from V and 6 bases from J, the junction kept 7 bases outside the gene matches. The CDR3 here is CASSRTGGASDGYTF. The CDR3 DNA is TGTGCCAGCAGCCGGACAGGGGGCGCTTCTGATGGCTACACCTTC.

This sequence joins TRBV18 and TRBJ2-3; perhaps TRBD2 as D (5 bases). The V gene lost 6 bases and the J gene lost 5 bases, with 9 bases spanning the gap. Germline CDR1 reads KGHSH; CDR2 reads LQKENI. The CDR3 spans 12 residues. The CDR3 is CASSRTRDTQYF. CDR3 DNA: TGTGCCAGCTCGAGGACTCGAGATACGCAGTATTTT.

V gene TRBV6-5 combines with J gene TRBJ2-7; TRBD2 might be the D (5 bases). Germline loops: CDR1 MNHEY, CDR2 SVGAGI. This CDR3 has 15 residues. Trimming stripped 6 bases from V and 7 bases from J, with 22 bases between. DNA for the CDR3: TGTGCCAGCAGGAGGGATTTGACTGCCACTTGGGAGCAGTACTTC. Residues: CASRRDLTATWEQYF.

Concerning this clone: A junction boundary mismatches the germline segment, possibly from a read error. In DNA, the CDR3 is TGTGCCGGTAGGGAGGGATTAACCTATGGCTACACCTTC. Its protein is CAGREGLTYGYTF. The chain recombines TRBV19 with TRBJ1-2; no clear D gene. Germline V gene data show CDR1 as LNHDA and CDR2 as SQIVND (reference sequence). This CDR3 spans 13 amino acids.

This chain joins TRBV5-5 and TRBJ2-5; D possibly matches TRBD1 or TRBD2 (5 bases each). V was shortened by 6 bases and J by 5 bases, with 14 bases between the two germline ends. This CDR3 has 13 residues. Germline V CDR1 and CDR2: SGHKS, YYEKEE (reference sequence). The DNA for the CDR3 is TGTGCCAGCACCCAGGGAGCCAGGGAGACCCAGTACTTC. Amino acid sequence: CASTQGARETQYF.

The chain employs TRBV6-5 and TRBJ1-1; weak D call: TRBD1 (6 bases). This CDR3 comprises 14 residues. V was cut by 2 bases and J by 5 bases, with 12 bases left in between. From germline, CDR1 is MNHEY and CDR2 SVGAGI. CDR3 in amino acids: CASSYGRGETEAFF. The CDR3 DNA sequence: TGTGCCAGCAGTTACGGAAGGGGGGAGACTGAAGCTTTCTTT.

CDR3 residues: CASSEGQGALTEAFF. The CDR3, as DNA: TGCGCCAGCAGCGAAGGACAGGGAGCATTAACTGAAGCTTTCTTT. The chain carries TRBV5-1 and TRBJ1-1, with 8 bases lining up with TRBD1. The CDR3 consists of 15 residues. Germline-derived CDR1 and CDR2 are SGHRS and YFSETQ. V shed 4 bases and J 5 bases; nucleotides not matched to a gene: 10.

The chain recombines TRBV10-3 with TRBJ1-1, with 8 bases aligning to TRBD1. This CDR3 region has 15 residues. With V trimmed by 4 bases and J by 4 bases, 8 bases remained unmatched. CDR1 ENHRY and CDR2 SYGVKD come from the germline V gene. CDR3 amino acids: CAISGSTGEATEAFF. The CDR3 coding sequence is TGTGCCATCAGTGGATCGACAGGGGAGGCCACTGAAGCTTTCTTT.

The rearrangement links TRBV20-1 to TRBJ2-2, with D hard to call. Trimming shortened V by 5 bases and J by 7 bases, and 5 bases separated the two germline ends. The CDR3 spans 10 residues. Looked up from germline, CDR1 is DFQATT and CDR2 is SNEGSKA (reference sequence). The CDR3 protein is CSARGGELFF. The DNA for the CDR3 is TGCAGTGCTCGAGGCGGGGAGCTGTTTTTT.

The chain combines TRBV25-1 with TRBJ1-1; D gene uncertain. This CDR3 region has 13 residues. Germline CDR1 and CDR2: MGHDK and SYGVNS. V was shortened by 3 bases and J by 0 bases, with 5 bases between the two germline ends. The CDR3 nucleotides read TGTGCCAGCAGTGACCGCGTGAACACTGAAGCTTTCTTT. It codes for CASSDRVNTEAFF. Based on the CDR3 plus reference TRBV25-1 and TRBJ1-1, the full variable domain is EADIYQTPRYLVIGTGKKITLECSQTMGHDKMYWYQQDPGMELHLIHYSYGVNSTEKGDLSSESTVSRIRTEHFPLTLESARPSHTSQYLCASSDRVNTEAFFGQGTRLTVV.

CDR3 bases: TGTGCCAGCTCCTACGAGCAGTACTTC. Its protein product is CASSYEQYF. V and J are TRBV2 and TRBJ2-7; the D is unclear. V shed 8 bases and J shed 1 base, with 0 bases lying between them. The CDR3 extends over 9 amino acids. Germline V gene lookup returns CDR1 SNHLY and CDR2 FYNNEI.

The chain combines TRBV7-2 with TRBJ2-1, with 13 bases aligning to TRBD2. Germline V CDR1 and CDR2: SGHTA, FQGNSA. The V gene end was trimmed by 8 bases and the J gene end by 2 bases; junction bases not matched to a gene: 9. The CDR3 is 17 amino acids. The CDR3 sequence: CASLGTSGDHAYNEQFF. The CDR3 bases are TGTGCCAGCTTGGGGACTAGCGGGGATCATGCCTACAATGAGCAGTTCTTC. Full variable domain (remainder filled in from reference TRBV7-2 and TRBJ2-1): GAGVSQSPSNKVTEKGKDVELRCDPISGHTALYWYRQSLGQGLEFLIYFQGNSAPDKSGLPSDRFSAERTGGSVSTLTIQRTQQEDSAVYLCASLGTSGDHAYNEQFFGPGTRLTVL.

The chain uses TRBV29-1 and TRBJ2-5; possibly TRBD2 for D (6 bases). V was pared by 2 bases and J by 5 bases, with 15 bases between. The CDR3 spans 14 residues. Germline V gene data show CDR1 as SQVTM and CDR2 as ANQGSEA. The CDR3 DNA sequence: TGCAGCGTTGAATCTGCGGGACCGATGGAGACCCAGTACTTC. Protein sequence: CSVESAGPMETQYF.

This rearrangement joins TRBV5-1 to TRBJ1-1; tentative D call: TRBD1 (5 bases). The CDR3 is 16 amino acids. Germline values: CDR1 SGHRS, CDR2 YFSETQ. Deletions cut 5 bases from V and 3 bases from J, with 20 bases between. Here the CDR3 reads CASSSGGSGGYTEAFF. The CDR3 DNA reads as TGCGCCAGCAGTTCGGGGGGTTCAGGTGGGTACACTGAAGCTTTCTTT.

The chain employs TRBV19 and TRBJ2-2; 9 nucleotides match TRBD1. The ends lost 5 bases at V and 4 bases at J; junction bases unmatched: 5. From germline, CDR1 is LNHDA and CDR2 SQIVND (reference sequence). The CDR3 length is 15 residues. The CDR3 loop is CASSPPDRGTGELFF. CDR3 sequence (DNA): TGTGCCAGTAGTCCGCCGGACAGGGGCACCGGGGAGCTGTTTTTT.

The V gene is TRBV10-1, the J gene TRBJ1-4, with 7 bases identical to TRBD1. The CDR3 runs to 16 residues. V was clipped by 8 bases and J by 4 bases; unmatched bases: 13. In germline, CDR1 is WNHNN, CDR2 SYGVQD (reference sequence). The DNA of the CDR3 is TGCGCCAGCGTAAGGGATGGAGGGGGCCATAATGAAAAACTGTTTTTT. Translating it yields CASVRDGGGHNEKLFF.

This rearrangement joins TRBV19 to TRBJ1-4; perhaps TRBD1 as D (5 bases). The CDR3 runs 14 residues. Germline CDR1 and CDR2: LNHDA and SQIVND (reference sequence). V was shortened by 3 bases and J by 13 bases, with 18 bases between the two germline ends. CDR3 residues: CASSMRDTGVGLFF. For the CDR3, the DNA is TGTGCCAGTAGTATGAGAGACACAGGAGTTGGACTGTTTTTT.

The chain combines TRBV5-1 with TRBJ1-4; 8 bases agree with TRBD1. The CDR3 runs to 15 residues. Germline assignment: CDR1 SGHRS and CDR2 YFSETQ. With 0 bases clipped from V and 8 bases from J, the junction kept 6 bases outside the gene matches. CDR3 in DNA: TGCGCCAGCAGCTTGGCCAGGGGGCGAGGGGAAAAACTGTTTTTT. This translates into CASSLARGRGEKLFF.

The J gene is TRBJ2-5, the V gene TRBV30, with 7 bases lining up with TRBD2. CDR3 length equals 13 residues. Looked up from germline, CDR1 is GTSNPN and CDR2 is SVGIG (reference sequence). Losses at the gene ends were 7 bases for V and 4 bases for J; bases not matched to a gene: 9. CDR3 in amino acids: CASNKRGGETQYF. The CDR3, as DNA: TGTGCCTCAAACAAGCGGGGAGGAGAGACCCAGTACTTC. Full variable domain (outside the CDR3, taken from reference TRBV30 and TRBJ2-5): SQTIHQWPATLVQPVGSPLSLECTVEGTSNPNLYWYRQAAGRGLQLLFYSVGIGQISSEVPQNLSASRPQDRQFILSSKKLLLSDSGFYLCASNKRGGETQYFGPGTRLLVL.